The clone carrying this T cell receptor (beta chain) was detected once. Its antigen is still unknown. This sample was taken from a study of cytomegalovirus exposure and HLA in healthy donors. There are 13 residues in the CDR3. V shed 10 bases, J shed 2 bases, and the junction held 8 bases outside the gene matches. In germline, CDR1 is SNHLY, CDR2 FYNNEI. Notes on the study in general: Researchers had no immune exposure information except CMV serostatus available.

PCR involved 60 Vbeta and 13 Jbeta primers. TCRdb's table, derived via immunoSEQ multiplex PCR, lists solely in-frame clones and lacks some. The sample has about 120,000 clones, under 90% seen once. The receptor's source is a female donor in good health and CMV-seropositive. This chain joins TRBV2 and TRBJ2-7; 7 bases agree with TRBD2. Material: PBMCs. CDR3 sequence: CATSGTATYEQYF. CDR3 DNA sequence: TGTGCCACCAGCGGGACTGCCACCTACGAGCAGTACTTC.